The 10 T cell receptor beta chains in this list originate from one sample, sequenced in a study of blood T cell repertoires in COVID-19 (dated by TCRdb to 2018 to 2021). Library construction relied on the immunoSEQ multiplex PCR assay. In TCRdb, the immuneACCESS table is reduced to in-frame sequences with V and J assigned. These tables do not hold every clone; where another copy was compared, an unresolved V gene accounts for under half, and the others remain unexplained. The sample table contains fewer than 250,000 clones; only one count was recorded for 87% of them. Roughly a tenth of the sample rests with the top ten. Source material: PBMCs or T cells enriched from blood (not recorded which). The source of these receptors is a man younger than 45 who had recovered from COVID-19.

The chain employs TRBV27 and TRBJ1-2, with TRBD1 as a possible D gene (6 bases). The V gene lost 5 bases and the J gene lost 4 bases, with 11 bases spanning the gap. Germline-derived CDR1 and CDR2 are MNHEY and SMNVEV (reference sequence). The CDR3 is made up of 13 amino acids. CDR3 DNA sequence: TGTGCCAGCAGTACACGGACAGCCTATGGCTACACCTTC. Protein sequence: CASSTRTAYGYTF.

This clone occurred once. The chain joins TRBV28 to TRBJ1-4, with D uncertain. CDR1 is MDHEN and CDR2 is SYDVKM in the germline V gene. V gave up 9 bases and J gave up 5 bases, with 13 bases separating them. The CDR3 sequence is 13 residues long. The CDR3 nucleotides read TGTGCCAGTACCTCGCAGATGAATGAAAAACTGTTTTTT. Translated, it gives CASTSQMNEKLFF.

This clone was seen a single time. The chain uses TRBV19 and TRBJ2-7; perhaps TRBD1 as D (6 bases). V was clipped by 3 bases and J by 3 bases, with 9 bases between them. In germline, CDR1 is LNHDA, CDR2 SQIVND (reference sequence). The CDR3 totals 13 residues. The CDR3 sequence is CASSMGHRYEQYF. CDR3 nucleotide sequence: TGTGCCAGTAGTATGGGACACCGCTACGAGCAGTACTTC.

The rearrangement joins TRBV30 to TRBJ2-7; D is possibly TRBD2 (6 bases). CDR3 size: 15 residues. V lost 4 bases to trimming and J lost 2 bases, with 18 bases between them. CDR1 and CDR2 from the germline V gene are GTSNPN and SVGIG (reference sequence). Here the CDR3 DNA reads TGTGCCTGGAACCTCCCGACTAGTCGGGCCTACGAGCAGTACTTC. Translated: CAWNLPTSRAYEQYF. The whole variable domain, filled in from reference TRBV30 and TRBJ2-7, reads SQTIHQWPATLVQPVGSPLSLECTVEGTSNPNLYWYRQAAGRGLQLLFYSVGIGQISSEVPQNLSASRPQDRQFILSSKKLLLSDSGFYLCAWNLPTSRAYEQYFGPGTRLTVT.

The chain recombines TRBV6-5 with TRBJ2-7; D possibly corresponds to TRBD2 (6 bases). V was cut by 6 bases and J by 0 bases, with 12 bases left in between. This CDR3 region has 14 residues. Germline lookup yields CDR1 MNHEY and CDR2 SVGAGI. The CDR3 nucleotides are TGTGCCAGCAGCACGGGGGTCTACTCCTACGAGCAGTACTTC. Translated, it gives CASSTGVYSYEQYF.

The CDR3 nucleotides read TGTGCCACCACTGATACCTACGAGCAGTACTTC. It is translated as CATTDTYEQYF. The chain employs TRBV28 and TRBJ2-7, with no clear D. Germline loops: CDR1 MDHEN, CDR2 SYDVKM. CDR3 length: 11 residues. V lost 10 bases to trimming and J lost 2 bases, with 9 bases between them.

The DNA of the CDR3 is TGTGCCAGCAGACAAGGACAGGACGGCTACACCTTC. It codes for CASRQGQDGYTF. The V gene is TRBV27, the J gene TRBJ1-2, with 7 bases fitting TRBD1. Trimming removed 6 bases from V and 8 bases from J; junction bases left unmatched: 6. The CDR3 is 12 amino acids. In germline, CDR1 is MNHEY, CDR2 SMNVEV (reference sequence).

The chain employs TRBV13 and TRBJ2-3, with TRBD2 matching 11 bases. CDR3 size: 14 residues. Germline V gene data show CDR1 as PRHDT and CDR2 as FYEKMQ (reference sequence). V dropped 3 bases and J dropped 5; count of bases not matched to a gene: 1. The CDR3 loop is CASSLGLAEDTQYF. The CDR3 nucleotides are TGTGCCAGCAGCTTGGGACTAGCGGAAGATACGCAGTATTTT.

CDR3 sequence (DNA): TGTGCCAGCAGCCAAGACCCAGGAGCGGGGCCTACAGATACGCAGTATTTT. This translates into CASSQDPGAGPTDTQYF. The gene calls are TRBV3-1 (or the pseudogene TRBV3-2) and TRBJ2-3, with 7 bases lining up with TRBD2. This CDR3 region has 17 residues. The germline V gene has CDR1 LGHDT and CDR2 YNNKEL (reference sequence). V shed 0 bases and J 3 bases; nucleotides not matched to a gene: 9.

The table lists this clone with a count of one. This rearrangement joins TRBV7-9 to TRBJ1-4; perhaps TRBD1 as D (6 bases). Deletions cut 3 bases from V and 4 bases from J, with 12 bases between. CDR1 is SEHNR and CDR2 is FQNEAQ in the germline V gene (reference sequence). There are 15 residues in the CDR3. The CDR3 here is CASSFFGQNNEKLFF. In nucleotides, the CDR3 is TGTGCCAGCAGCTTCTTTGGACAGAATAATGAAAAACTGTTTTTT. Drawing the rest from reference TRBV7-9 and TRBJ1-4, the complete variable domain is DTGVSQNPRHKITKRGQNVTFRCDPISEHNRLYWYRQTLGQGPEFLTYFQNEAQLEKSRLLSDRFSAERPKGSFSTLEIQRTEQGDSAMYLCASSFFGQNNEKLFFGSGTQLSVL.